This T cell receptor beta chain comes out of a study of blood T cell repertoires in COVID-19. Study overall: There were acute and convalescent COVID-19 samples, and they came from the United States, Italy and Spain. PBMCs, B-cell-depleted T cells, or T cells were the source of the cDNA or gDNA that made up the material.

This CDR3 is built from 13 residues. Germline V gene lookup returns CDR1 SGHAT and CDR2 FQNNGV. Trimming shortened V by 5 bases and J by 2 bases, and 9 bases separated the two germline ends. Authors' processing steps: Estimation of nucleated cell counts was performed using reference gene primer amplification. Measured with immunoSEQ multiplex PCR; TCRdb has only the in-frame clones, and not every one. V and J calls and clone size are given by that table; D and trimming were obtained from the DNA. The sample contains approximately 78,000 clones, 91% of which appear only once. Specimen: peripheral blood. The chain has TRBV11-2 and TRBJ1-2; possibly TRBD1 for D (5 bases). This receptor was taken from a man aged 50-59 years with COVID-19, enrolled during active disease. CDR3 DNA: TGTGCCAGCAGCCCGGACACAAACTATGGCTACACCTTC. Protein sequence: CASSPDTNYGYTF.